The 22 T cell receptor beta chains below all came from one sample that was sequenced in a study of T cells after yellow fever vaccination. TCRdb reanalysed the 5' RACE reads using MiXCR and keeps one entry per CDR3 protein. The sample holds more than 20,000 distinct CDR3 sequences, 5.2% seen once. The sample in question was PBMCs, either bulk or a sorted T-cell subset (CD4+, CD8+, memory, or dextramer-sorted; not recorded which), obtained roughly 47 days after the first yellow fever vaccination. The receptors here all came from a man younger than 30 who received the YFV17D yellow fever vaccine.

A word on this clonotype: A junction end diverges from the germline sequence, so it may reflect a read error. The chain joins TRBV3-1 to TRBJ2-5; D is undetermined. In germline, CDR1 is LGHDT, CDR2 YNNKEL (reference sequence). This CDR3 is 13 amino acids long. CDR3 sequence reads: CASCQQTHWTQYF. DNA of the CDR3: TGTGCCAGCTGCCAGCAGACCCACTGGACCCAGTACTTC.

Details on this clonotype: This clone may be a read error of a much larger clone one base away. V is TRBV7-2 and J is TRBJ1-4; D unclear. Germline CDR1 SGHTA, CDR2 FQGNSA. The V end lost 6 bases, the J end lost 13 bases, and 21 bases lay between the germline ends. This CDR3 has 14 amino acids. The CDR3 sequence: CASRRQALIKRLFF. CDR3 DNA: TGTGCCAGCAGGAGACAAGCTTTAATTAAAAGACTGTTTTTT.

This clonotype was seen at least ten times. The chain recombines TRBV4-2 with TRBJ2-3, with a possible D match to TRBD1 (6 bases). Germline CDR1 reads LGHNA; CDR2 reads YNFKEQ. The CDR3 has 17 amino acids. V dropped 3 bases and J dropped 3 bases, with 19 bases sitting between them. Here the CDR3 reads CASSQYRQGLWTDTQYF. In DNA form, the CDR3 reads TGTGCCAGCAGCCAGTACCGGCAGGGGTTATGGACAGATACGCAGTATTTT.

This clonotype is medium-sized. CDR3 sequence (DNA): TGCAGTGCTAGTGGACTAGCGGGGAATGAGCAGTTCTTC. Its translation: CSASGLAGNEQFF. This chain connects TRBV20-1 to TRBJ2-1; 12 positions match TRBD2. The CDR3 extends over 13 amino acids. Germline CDR1 DFQATT, CDR2 SNEGSKA (reference sequence). The V gene end was trimmed by 3 bases and the J gene end by 7 bases; junction bases not matched to a gene: 1.

Many counts were recorded for this clonotype. CDR3 DNA sequence: TGTGCCAGCAGCTTAGGTTCGGGGAATGCCTACGAGCAGTACTTC. This gives the protein CASSLGSGNAYEQYF. The gene calls are TRBV11-2 and TRBJ2-7, with a weak D call TRBD2 (5 bases). Trimming pared 1 base from V and 2 bases from J, leaving 12 bases between. This CDR3 has 15 residues. Germline V CDR1 and CDR2: SGHAT, FQNNGV.

Details on this clonotype: This sequence may be a read error, since a much larger clone differs from it by one base. V gene TRBV10-2 combines with J gene TRBJ2-5, with D tentatively TRBD2 (5 bases). The V and J ends lost 4 bases and 5 bases respectively, with 11 bases between them. There are 13 residues in the CDR3. Germline CDR1 reads WSHSY; CDR2 reads SAAADI. The CDR3 coding sequence is TGCGCCAGCAGTGTCGGGGAGATTGAGACCCAGTACTTC. This codes for CASSVGEIETQYF.

This clonotype has a count of ten or more. J is TRBJ1-5 and V is TRBV7-9, with unresolved D. V dropped 2 bases and J dropped 0 bases, with 11 bases sitting between them. From germline, CDR1 is SEHNR and CDR2 FQNEAQ (reference sequence). CDR3 length: 16 residues. The CDR3: CASSLSGFHSNQPQHF. Written as DNA, the CDR3 is TGTGCCAGCAGCTTAAGCGGGTTCCATAGCAATCAGCCCCAGCATTTT.

This clonotype was found many times. Here the CDR3 reads CASSQVVSRTSTDTQYF. The DNA for the CDR3 is TGTGCCAGCAGCCAAGTTGTTTCGAGAACTAGCACAGATACGCAGTATTTT. The chain has TRBV3-1 and TRBJ2-3; D is unresolved. The CDR3 is 17 residues long. V lost 1 base to trimming and J lost 0 bases, with 14 bases between them. Per germline, CDR1 LGHDT and CDR2 YNNKEL (reference sequence).

There are many counts of this clonotype. CDR3 in DNA: TGTGCCAGCAGTTACCACTTGAACTATGGCTACACCTTC. This sequence encodes CASSYHLNYGYTF. J is TRBJ1-2 and V is TRBV6-5; no clear D gene. The germline V gene has CDR1 MNHEY and CDR2 SVGAGI. CDR3 length: 13 residues. Trimming pared 2 bases from V and 2 bases from J, leaving 6 bases between.

This clonotype was observed at least ten times. In DNA form, the CDR3 reads TGCAGTGCTAGAATTAGCGGGGCAGATACGCAGTATTTT. Amino acids: CSARISGADTQYF. This rearrangement joins TRBV20-1 to TRBJ2-3; 8 nucleotides agree with TRBD2. The germline V gene encodes CDR1 DFQATT and CDR2 SNEGSKA (reference sequence). The CDR3 length is 13 residues. V lost 2 bases, J lost 4 bases, and 2 bases stayed unmatched.

There are many counts of this clonotype. This chain links TRBV29-1 with TRBJ2-1; 10 nucleotides line up with TRBD2. With V trimmed by 6 bases and J by 7 bases, 9 bases remained unmatched. This CDR3 comprises 14 residues. The germline V gene encodes CDR1 SQVTM and CDR2 ANQGSEA. CDR3 amino acids: CSVPAGGGSNEQFF. As DNA, the CDR3 is TGCAGCGTACCAGCGGGGGGGGGGTCGAATGAGCAGTTCTTC.

This clonotype was found many times. The chain links TRBV6-2 or TRBV6-3 to TRBJ2-5; D perhaps matches TRBD1 (5 bases). There are 14 residues in the CDR3. The V and J ends lost 8 bases and 2 bases respectively, with 15 bases between them. Looked up from germline, CDR1 is MNHEY and CDR2 is SVGEGT. The CDR3 DNA sequence: TGTGCCAGCGCGAAGACAGAACTTCAAGAGACCCAGTACTTC. Its translation is CASAKTELQETQYF.

Regarding this clonotype: A read error may be the cause here, since a much bigger clone is one base away. This chain joins TRBV20-1 and TRBJ2-5; D gene uncertain. Germline CDR1 DFQATT, CDR2 SNEGSKA (reference sequence). This CDR3 has 14 residues. V was pared by 0 bases and J by 4 bases, with 12 bases between. CDR3 DNA sequence: TGCAGTGCTAGAGAGGGGAAGGTCCTAGAGACCCAGTACTTC. Amino acids: CSAREGKVLETQYF.

This clonotype was counted many times. The chain is built from TRBV7-3 and TRBJ1-1; tentative D call: TRBD1 (6 bases). The CDR3 covers 13 residues. In germline, CDR1 is SGHTA, CDR2 FQGTGA. V lost 4 bases and J lost 2, with 8 bases in between. The CDR3 DNA reads as TGTGCCAGCAGCTCACAGGGAAACACTGAAGCTTTCTTT. This codes for CASSSQGNTEAFF.

This clonotype came up many times. J is TRBJ2-1 and V is TRBV5-1; D is possibly TRBD1 or TRBD2 (5 bases each). The CDR3 totals 14 residues. Trimming pared 0 bases from V and 5 bases from J, leaving 9 bases between. Germline CDR1 is SGHRS and CDR2 is YFSETQ. CDR3 nucleotide sequence: TGCGCCAGCAGCTTGGGGGACCTCCACAATGAGCAGTTCTTC. It yields the protein CASSLGDLHNEQFF.

In its sample, this clonotype was seen many times. V usage is TRBV9 and J usage is TRBJ2-1; possible D gene TRBD2, 6 bases. Germline V gene sequence: CDR1 SGDLS, CDR2 YYNGEE. With 3 bases removed from V and 10 bases from J, the gap between germline ends came to 14 bases. The CDR3 is 13 amino acids. DNA for the CDR3: TGTGCCAGCAGCGCCTCGGTTGGAGGGGAGCAGTTCTTC. Translation gives CASSASVGGEQFF.

This clonotype was seen many times. The chain uses TRBV2 and TRBJ1-6, with 9 positions matching TRBD1. This CDR3 is built from 14 residues. Germline CDR1 reads SNHLY; CDR2 reads FYNNEI. V gave up 6 bases and J gave up 6 bases; unmatched junction bases: 3. CDR3 sequence (DNA): TGTGCCAGCAGAAAGGACAGGGGTAATTCACCCCTCCACTTT. Translating gives CASRKDRGNSPLHF.

This clonotype was found a few times. The rearrangement uses TRBV5-4 and TRBJ2-5; 8 bases align to TRBD2. Trimming at V came to 6 bases and at J to 5 bases, leaving 24 bases not matched to a gene. The germline V gene encodes CDR1 SGHNT and CDR2 YYREEE (reference sequence). The CDR3 is made up of 19 amino acids. CDR3 coding DNA: TGTGCCAGCACCCTGGGGGGGGCGGGGGGCATCCCTGCCGGCGAGACCCAGTACTTC. This encodes CASTLGGAGGIPAGETQYF. Drawing the rest from reference TRBV5-4 and TRBJ2-5, the complete variable domain is ETGVTQSPTHLIKTRGQQVTLRCSSQSGHNTVSWYQQALGQGPQFIFQYYREEENGRGNFPPRFSGLQFPNYSSELNVNALELDDSALYLCASTLGGAGGIPAGETQYFGPGTRLLVL.

There are many counts of this clonotype. The chain couples TRBV7-3 to TRBJ2-1; D is ambiguous. The germline V gene encodes CDR1 SGHTA and CDR2 FQGTGA. The CDR3 has 13 amino acids. Trimming stripped 5 bases from V and 5 bases from J, with 10 bases between. CDR3 in amino acids: CASSPHMNNEQFF. In nucleotides, the CDR3 is TGTGCCAGCAGCCCCCATATGAACAATGAGCAGTTCTTC. Full variable domain (rest looked up from reference TRBV7-3 and TRBJ2-1): GAGVSQTPSNKVTEKGKYVELRCDPISGHTALYWYRQSLGQGPEFLIYFQGTGAADDSGLPNDRFFAVRPEGSVSTLKIQRTERGDSAVYLCASSPHMNNEQFFGPGTRLTVL.

Within the sample, this clonotype is medium-sized. The chain employs TRBV6-4 and TRBJ2-1; 10 positions agree with TRBD2. The CDR3 sequence is 15 residues long. Trimming removed 0 bases from V and 6 bases from J; junction bases left unmatched: 2. Germline CDR1 MRHNA, CDR2 SNTAGT. CDR3 loop: CASSDSAGGPNEQFF. CDR3 DNA: TGTGCCAGCAGTGACTCAGCGGGGGGGCCCAATGAGCAGTTCTTC.

This clonotype was counted ten times or more. This chain joins TRBV13 and TRBJ2-7; D is tentatively TRBD1 or TRBD2 (5 bases each). V gave up 3 bases and J gave up 2 bases, with 11 bases separating them. Germline V gene sequence: CDR1 PRHDT, CDR2 FYEKMQ (reference sequence). This CDR3 has 14 residues. CDR3 protein: CASSLPGPTYEQYF. The CDR3 DNA follows: TGTGCCAGCAGCTTGCCGGGACCTACCTACGAGCAGTACTTC. Supplemented by reference TRBV13 and TRBJ2-7, the full variable domain reads AAGVIQSPRHLIKEKRETATLKCYPIPRHDTVYWYQQGPGQDPQFLISFYEKMQSDKGSIPDRFSAQQFSDYHSELNMSSLELGDSALYFCASSLPGPTYEQYFGPGTRLTVT.

This clonotype was seen repeatedly, ten times or more. The chain recombines TRBV7-2 with TRBJ1-1, with D unresolved. V shed 4 bases and J shed 3 bases, with 9 bases lying between them. Germline V CDR1 and CDR2: SGHTA, FQGNSA. This CDR3 is built from 13 residues. In nucleotides, the CDR3 is TGTGCCAGCAGCTCCAGGTGGGACACTGAAGCTTTCTTT. Protein: CASSSRWDTEAFF.